This T cell receptor beta chain was found in a study of T-cell reconstitution after alpha-beta-depleted transplantation in children. Findings and caveats of the study: The origin of high day-60 TCRbeta diversity in some patients lay in surviving recipient T cells and thymic progenitors. The main origin of T-cell counts and diversity one year after transplant was newly produced T cells. There were reportedly several hundred expanded graft clones from which alpha-beta T cells came about two months after transplant.

TCRbeta library preparation incorporated unique molecular identifiers. MiXCR, run by TCRdb on the PCR reads, gives a single entry per CDR3 protein. The profile shows tens of thousands of distinct CDR3 sequences, approximately 6% of them singletons. Many counts were recorded for this clonotype. Its antigen is not identified. In germline, CDR1 is DFQATT, CDR2 SNEGSKA (reference sequence). After removal of 3 bases from V and 4 bases from J, the junction contained 1 base not matched to a gene. The CDR3 is 14 amino acids. This rearrangement joins TRBV20-1 to TRBJ2-2; 11 nucleotides align to TRBD2. Material: PBMCs, mostly from graft donor cells, obtained 60 days after TCRalphabeta/CD19-depleted stem cell transplant. The TCR was taken from a female patient aged 2-10 years who had a stem cell transplant for aplastic anemia, so the T cells may come from the graft donor. Here the CDR3 DNA reads TGCAGTGCTAGTCTAGCGGGAGGCACCGGGGAGCTGTTTTTT. Encoded protein: CSASLAGGTGELFF.